This note documents a single T cell receptor (beta chain) sequence. This clonotype appeared many times. There is no known antigen for this receptor. There are no base qualities to consult, and no much larger clone falls within one base. Ficoll-Paque density gradient centrifugation was the method used to isolate PBMCs. This sample was taken from a study of T-cell memory formation after mild COVID-19 (dated by TCRdb to about 2021). For context, the study as a whole: Most TCR sequence clusters were specific to one of the two donors. The cohort comprised two young, previously healthy adult volunteers, one female and one male. T-cell clones expanding and contracting after mild COVID-19 in a couple of donors were tracked by longitudinal TCRalpha and TCRbeta repertoire sequencing.

Instrument used: Illumina NovaSeq 6000. Using 5'RACE with constant-segment primers, TCRalpha and TCRbeta cDNA libraries were constructed, with sample barcodes and unique molecular identifiers added in the process. RNA was extracted from every sample with Trizol reagent. Libraries were amplified in two PCR steps, with a second sample barcode and Illumina TruSeq adapters added in the second step. Sequencing of the libraries was done on an Illumina NovaSeq, producing 2 x 150 bp paired-end reads. Per the authors' processing: The reads were demultiplexed and collapsed into UMI-guided consensus sequences using migec v1.2.7. Using mixcr v2.1.11, UMI consensuses were aligned to TRA and TRB V and J templates and then assembled into clonotypes. A clonotype was counted as expanded or contracted only when both edgeR and NoisET called the clonotype significant, with the noise models trained on biological replicates. edgeR calls used a false discovery rate-adjusted p below 0.01 and a log2 fold-change threshold of 1. As an exploratory analysis of dynamics, max-normalized trajectories of the 1000 most abundant clonotypes were examined with PCA combined with hierarchical clustering. The CD4 or CD8 phenotype of responding clones was assigned using the separately sequenced CD4+ and CD8+ repertoires. TCRdb cleaned the public reads at Q25 with fastp, built clones with MiXCR and kept in-frame beta chains. Rows with a matching CDR3 protein are joined into one entry that keeps the most common DNA and genes. The authors' filters were not applied to this entry. The table for this sample lists roughly 130,000 distinct CDR3 sequences; about 6% of them were counted only once. The ten top clones hold over 2% of the sample.

The CDR3 holds 16 amino acids from the cysteine to the phenylalanine. Just CDR3 DNA is preserved here, 48 bases in frame from base 1. The germline V gene (reference sequence) gives CDR1 as SGHAT and CDR2 as FQDESV. Relative to germline, V is missing 5 bases and J is missing 2 bases, with 4 bases of the junction outside any gene match. The research as a whole found: Only two mild cases were covered by the study, and larger cohorts that include severe cases with pre-infection samples were considered necessary. Some responding clones were found in pre-infection memory, which suggests that pre-existing cross-reactive memory T cells took part in the SARS-CoV-2 response. Contracting CD4+ clones were located mainly in the CM and EM memory subsets, whereas CD8+ clones were found to be enriched in EMRA. From day 15 to 85, contracting clones showed balanced CD4/CD8 phenotypes, whereas a second wave of clones that expanded from day 15 to 37 leaned towards CD4+. Whether the second-wave clones peaking on day 37 were SARS-CoV-2 specific was not confirmed.

This sequence was found in an adult woman who had mild COVID-19 (a few samples of this study predate the infection). The sample titles of this study are shuffled in the database, so cell type and time point are left out; the donor was told from shared clones. Recombination linked TRBV11-1 to TRBJ2-1, with TRBD2 matching 12 junction bases. Sequenced: PBMCs or a T cell subset sorted from them (not recorded which). The CDR3 region reads CASSKRTSGTYNEQFF. In nucleotides, the sequence is TGTGCCAGCAGCAAACGGACTAGCGGGACCTACAATGAGCAGTTCTTC.